This T cell receptor beta chain was obtained from a study of shared clonotypes between healthy human individuals. Profiled with immunoSEQ multiplex PCR; TCRdb holds only in-frame clones, not every one. Here the sample spans about 2.1 million clones, roughly 93% being singletons. Selected positively for CCR7 and CD45RO-negative, naive CD8 cells excluded terminally differentiated effector memory CD45RA+ cells. Germline loops: CDR1 SGHTA, CDR2 FQGNSA. The CDR3 is made up of 15 amino acids. Trimming pared 3 bases from V and 4 bases from J, leaving 15 bases between. The clonotype comes from a man between 18 and 29 years old in good health. Some clones in this sample may be carry-over from other donors' samples. The chain carries TRBV7-2 and TRBJ1-1; TRBD1 might be the D (5 bases). Sequenced: naive CD8+ T cells from PBMCs. The CDR3 spells CASSLILGRSTEAFF. CDR3 DNA sequence: TGTGCCAGCAGCTTGATCTTGGGGCGTAGCACTGAAGCTTTCTTT.